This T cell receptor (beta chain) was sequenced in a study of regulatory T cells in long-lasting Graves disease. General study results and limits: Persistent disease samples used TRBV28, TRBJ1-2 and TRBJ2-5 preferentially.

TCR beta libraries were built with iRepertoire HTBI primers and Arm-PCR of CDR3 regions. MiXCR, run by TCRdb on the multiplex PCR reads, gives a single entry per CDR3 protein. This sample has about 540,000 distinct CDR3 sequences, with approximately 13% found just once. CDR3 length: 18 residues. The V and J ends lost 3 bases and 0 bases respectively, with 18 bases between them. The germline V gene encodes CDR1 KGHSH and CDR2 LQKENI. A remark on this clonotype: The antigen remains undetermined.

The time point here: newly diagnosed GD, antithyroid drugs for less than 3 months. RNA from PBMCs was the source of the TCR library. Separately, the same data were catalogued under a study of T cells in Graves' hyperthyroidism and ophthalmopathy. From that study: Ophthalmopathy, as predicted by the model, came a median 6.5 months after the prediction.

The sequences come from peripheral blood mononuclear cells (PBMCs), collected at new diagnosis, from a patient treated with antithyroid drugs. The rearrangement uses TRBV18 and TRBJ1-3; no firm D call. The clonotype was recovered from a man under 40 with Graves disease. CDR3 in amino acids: CASSPFRRRNLSGNTIYF. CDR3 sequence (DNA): TGTGCCAGCTCACCCTTCCGCCGGCGCAACCTCTCTGGAAACACCATATATTTT.